Described below is a single T cell receptor beta chain sequence and its context. The antigen remains undetermined. 5'RACE with constant-segment primers yielded barcoded, UMI-tagged TCR alpha and TCR beta cDNA libraries. TCRdb re-analysed the 5' RACE reads in MiXCR, keeping a single row per CDR3 protein. The sample includes approximately 300,000 distinct CDR3 sequences, approximately 19% seen only once; the top ten take roughly 21%. CDR3 length: 14 amino acids. The V and J ends lost 5 bases and 3 bases respectively, with 10 bases between them. CDR1 is SGHVS and CDR2 is FNYEAQ in the germline V gene. This entry is derived from a study of T-cell memory formation after mild COVID-19. Findings and limits, study-wide: Certain responding clones were present in pre-infection memory, suggesting participation of cross-reactive memory. Clones contracting day 15 to 85 were balanced CD4/CD8; later expanders leaned CD4+.

This sequence originates from a man younger than 35 who had mild COVID-19 (a few samples of this study predate the infection). Cell type and time point are not known. This sequence joins TRBV7-6 and TRBJ1-4; D is ambiguous. Sequenced input: PBMCs or a T cell subset sorted from them (not recorded which). CDR3 DNA: TGTGCCAGCAGCGTGGGCAGCCCTAATGAAAAACTGTTTTTT. Translating gives CASSVGSPNEKLFF.